A single sample is the source of the 22 T cell receptor beta chains below, sequenced in a study of Ad26.COV2.S vaccination and SARS-CoV-2 variants (dated by TCRdb to the early 2020s). The treatment or condition label of this sample denotes: over 15 received Ad26.COV2.S at low or high dose, single or two shots; about 5 received placebo; per-sample allocation not given. Repertoires of vaccine and placebo recipients were sequenced from samples collected on day 63 after the first injection. Libraries were constructed by the immunoSEQ multiplex PCR assay. This is the immuneACCESS table as TCRdb keeps it, with only in-frame sequences that have V and J called. A part of the clones is gone; compared with another copy, unresolved V genes explain less than half, and the rest is unexplained. Here the sample has about 680,000 clones; about 89% occur a single time. The ten most abundant clones make up around 1.4% of the sample.

The sequencing used peripheral blood, collected in a trial of Ad26.COV2.S vaccine versus placebo. The receptors come from a person between 18 and 60 years old who received the Ad26.COV2.S COVID-19 vaccine or a placebo.

Comments on this clone: This same CDR3 is encoded by further DNA sequences in the sample. The chain is built from TRBV7-2 and TRBJ2-7; 7 bases match TRBD1. The CDR3 runs 14 residues. The V gene end was trimmed by 2 bases and the J gene end by 2 bases; junction bases not matched to a gene: 3. Germline CDR1 is SGHTA and CDR2 is FQGNSA. The CDR3 DNA reads as TGTGCCAGCAGCTTATGGGACAGAGCCTACGAGCAGTACTTC. Translating gives CASSLWDRAYEQYF.

The chain is built from TRBV18 and TRBJ2-5; D is unclear. Trimming cost V 0 bases and J 1 base, with 12 bases left between them. The CDR3 runs to 16 residues. The germline CDR1 and CDR2 sequences are KGHSH and LQKENI. The DNA of the CDR3 is TGTGCCAGCTCACCACCAAATTCCGGGCTCCAAGAGACCCAGTACTTC. Translating gives CASSPPNSGLQETQYF.

The CDR3 here is CANRYRGPGEQFF. The CDR3 coding sequence is TGTGCCAACCGCTACAGGGGGCCGGGTGAGCAGTTCTTC. The rearrangement links TRBV21-1 to TRBJ2-1; TRBD1, the D gene given by the table, was not confirmed from the DNA. TRBV21-1 is shown as a pseudogene. This CDR3 spans 13 amino acids.

The V call is TRBV27, the J call TRBJ1-6; maybe TRBD1 (6 bases). Trimming took 0 bases from V and 13 from J, leaving 13 bases between them. This CDR3 spans 14 amino acids. Germline V gene sequence: CDR1 MNHEY, CDR2 SMNVEV (reference sequence). CDR3 protein: CASSLSGETGPLHF. CDR3 DNA: TGTGCCAGCAGTTTATCGGGAGAGACAGGCCCCCTCCACTTT.

On this clone itself: The sample contains more than one DNA sequence encoding this CDR3. The chain uses TRBV7-9 and TRBJ2-7, with D unclear. This CDR3 spans 12 amino acids. Trimming stripped 8 bases from V and 0 bases from J, with 8 bases between. Per germline, CDR1 SEHNR and CDR2 FQNEAQ (reference sequence). DNA for the CDR3: TGTGCCAGCTCGGGTAGCTCCTACGAGCAGTACTTC. Its translation: CASSGSSYEQYF.

The V call is TRBV6-2 or TRBV6-3, the J call TRBJ2-3; 8 bases agree with TRBD1. J was trimmed by 2 bases and V by 7 bases; bases with no gene match: 14. Germline V gives CDR1 MNHEY, CDR2 SVGEGT. This CDR3 comprises 17 residues. The CDR3 coding sequence is TGTGCCAGCACCCCCGTCCCCAGGGGGCGGTACACAGATACGCAGTATTTT. This encodes CASTPVPRGRYTDTQYF.

This chain joins TRBV11-3 and TRBJ2-2; the D gene is possibly TRBD2 (5 bases). The V gene lost 3 bases and the J gene lost 0 bases, with 8 bases spanning the gap. The CDR3 length is 15 residues. CDR1 and CDR2 (germline): SGHNT, YENEEA. The DNA of the CDR3 is TGTGCCAGCAGCTTTTCGGGGTCGAACACCGGGGAGCTGTTTTTT. Its protein is CASSFSGSNTGELFF.

The gene calls are TRBV29-1 and TRBJ1-2, with a tentative D call TRBD1 (6 bases). The CDR3 runs 17 residues. In germline, CDR1 is SQVTM, CDR2 ANQGSEA. V lost 0 bases and J 3 bases, leaving 20 bases between the germline ends. CDR3: CSVEDPLGSGVYYGYTF. CDR3 DNA sequence: TGCAGCGTTGAAGATCCCCTTGGATCAGGGGTCTACTATGGCTACACCTTC.

This chain joins TRBV18 and TRBJ2-5; unclear D gene. V was trimmed by 2 bases and J by 0 bases, leaving 10 bases between them. Looked up from germline, CDR1 is KGHSH and CDR2 is LQKENI. There are 15 residues in the CDR3. CDR3 in amino acids: CASSPFGRHQETQYF. CDR3 nucleotides: TGTGCCAGCTCACCATTTGGGCGGCACCAAGAGACCCAGTACTTC. Full variable domain (outside the CDR3, taken from reference TRBV18 and TRBJ2-5): NAGVMQNPRHLVRRRGQEARLRCSPMKGHSHVYWYRQLPEEGLKFMVYLQKENIIDESGMPKERFSAEFPKEGPSILRIQQVVRGDSAAYFCASSPFGRHQETQYFGPGTRLLVL.

CDR3 coding DNA: TGTGCCAGCACGGGACCGATGAACACTGAAGCTTTCTTT. Amino acid sequence: CASTGPMNTEAFF. This chain links TRBV2 with TRBJ1-1; D might be TRBD1 (5 bases). V lost 7 bases and J lost 0, with 9 bases in between. Germline lookup yields CDR1 SNHLY and CDR2 FYNNEI. CDR3 length: 13 residues.

The gene calls are TRBV12-3 or TRBV12-4 and TRBJ2-5; D gene uncertain. The CDR3 covers 13 residues. Between the trimmed V and J ends, which lost 7 bases and 5 bases, there was a span of 14 bases. The DNA for the CDR3 is TGTGCCAGCACCCCCGGCGGCTCGGAGACCCAGTACTTC. Translation: CASTPGGSETQYF.

V is TRBV19 and J is TRBJ1-4, with D possibly matching TRBD1 (6 bases). The CDR3 contains 14 residues. Germline V gene sequence: CDR1 LNHDA, CDR2 SQIVND (reference sequence). V lost 7 bases and J lost 0, with 9 bases in between. The CDR3 DNA is TGTGCCAGTAAGGGGGTTGCAACTAATGAAAAACTGTTTTTT. Protein product: CASKGVATNEKLFF.

The rearrangement joins TRBV10-3 to TRBJ2-4; TRBD2 matches 7 bases. V was clipped by 0 bases and J by 4 bases; unmatched bases: 12. The CDR3 extends over 18 amino acids. Germline CDR1 reads ENHRY; CDR2 reads SYGVKD. The CDR3 coding sequence is TGTGCCATCAGTGAGTCGATTTATGTGGCGGGGGAGAAAAACATTCAGTACTTC. Residues: CAISESIYVAGEKNIQYF.

In nucleotides, the CDR3 is TGTGCCAGCAGCTTGCGGCCTAGCGGGAGATACGGGGAGCTGTTTTTT. It codes for CASSLRPSGRYGELFF. V is TRBV5-6 and J is TRBJ2-2; 10 bases are shared with TRBD2. Germline assignment: CDR1 SGHDT and CDR2 YYEEEE. The CDR3 is 16 amino acids. Trimming removed 1 base from V and 7 bases from J; junction bases left unmatched: 7.

The chain links TRBV9 to TRBJ2-3; 8 bases map to TRBD2. This CDR3 comprises 17 residues. CDR1 SGDLS and CDR2 YYNGEE come from the germline V gene. Losses at the gene ends were 0 bases for V and 5 bases for J; bases not matched to a gene: 11. The CDR3 protein is CASSVEVPGGALDTQYF. CDR3 in DNA: TGTGCCAGCAGCGTAGAGGTTCCGGGGGGGGCTTTAGATACGCAGTATTTT.

This chain joins TRBV7-9 and TRBJ1-6, with TRBD1 as a possible D gene (5 bases). The germline V and J ends were trimmed by 5 bases and 9 bases, with 32 bases remaining between them. The CDR3 loop spans 20 amino acids. Germline CDR1 SEHNR, CDR2 FQNEAQ (reference sequence). The CDR3 region is CASSTYAETQSLGRGSPLHF. The CDR3 region has the DNA TGTGCCAGCAGCACCTACGCCGAGACACAAAGCCTGGGAAGGGGTTCACCCCTCCACTTT. Full variable domain (outside the CDR3, taken from reference TRBV7-9 and TRBJ1-6): DTGVSQNPRHKITKRGQNVTFRCDPISEHNRLYWYRQTLGQGPEFLTYFQNEAQLEKSRLLSDRFSAERPKGSFSTLEIQRTEQGDSAMYLCASSTYAETQSLGRGSPLHFGNGTRLTVT.

The rearrangement links TRBV6-2 or TRBV6-3 to TRBJ2-1; 8 bases fit TRBD2. The junction had 9 bases not matched to a gene; V was cut back by 0 bases and J by 8 bases. The V gene's germline CDR1 is MNHEY and CDR2 SVGEGT. The CDR3 is 16 residues long. CDR3 amino acids: CASSYSKSGSMDEQFF. CDR3 sequence (DNA): TGTGCCAGCAGTTACTCGAAAAGCGGGAGTATGGATGAGCAGTTCTTC.

V usage is TRBV9 and J usage is TRBJ2-1; TRBD2 aligns across 7 bases. The CDR3 consists of 15 residues. Trimming cost V 0 bases and J 5 bases; bases outside gene matches: 5. Germline-derived CDR1 and CDR2 are SGDLS and YYNGEE. Here the CDR3 DNA reads TGTGCCAGCAGCGTAGGCGGGAGTTTAAACAATGAGCAGTTCTTC. It codes for CASSVGGSLNNEQFF. Drawing the rest from reference TRBV9 and TRBJ2-1, the complete variable domain is DSGVTQTPKHLITATGQRVTLRCSPRSGDLSVYWYQQSLDQGLQFLIQYYNGEERAKGNILERFSAQQFPDLHSELNLSSLELGDSALYFCASSVGGSLNNEQFFGPGTRLTVL.

The gene calls are TRBV5-6 and TRBJ1-1, with a tentative D call TRBD1 (6 bases). Trimming took 0 bases from V and 4 from J, leaving 10 bases between them. In germline, CDR1 is SGHDT, CDR2 YYEEEE. There are 14 residues in the CDR3. The CDR3 region is CASSLAGGLTEAFF. The CDR3 bases are TGTGCCAGCAGCTTGGCTGGGGGGCTCACTGAAGCTTTCTTT.

A single count supports this clone. As DNA, the CDR3 is TGTGCCAGTAGTATCGGCGGGATTAGCACTGAAGCTTTCTTT. This codes for CASSIGGISTEAFF. The gene calls are TRBV19 and TRBJ1-1; no clear D. Germline CDR1 LNHDA, CDR2 SQIVND (reference sequence). The CDR3 is 14 amino acids. Trimming took 3 bases from V and 4 from J, leaving 12 bases between them. Filled out from reference TRBV19 and TRBJ1-1, the complete variable domain reads DGGITQSPKYLFRKEGQNVTLSCEQNLNHDAMYWYRQDPGQGLRLIYYSQIVNDFQKGDIAEGYSVSREKKESFPLTVTSAQKNPTAFYLCASSIGGISTEAFFGQGTRLTVV.

The chain links TRBV18 to TRBJ2-2; D possibly corresponds to TRBD2 (6 bases). With 6 bases removed from V and 3 bases from J, the gap between germline ends came to 11 bases. This CDR3 has 14 residues. Germline CDR1 KGHSH, CDR2 LQKENI. CDR3 sequence reads: CASSEGSDTGELFF. The DNA for the CDR3 is TGTGCCAGCTCGGAGGGATCGGACACCGGGGAGCTGTTTTTT.

The count of this clone is one. The rearrangement uses TRBV27 and TRBJ1-2, with a possible D match to TRBD1 (5 bases). CDR3 length: 18 amino acids. The germline gives CDR1 MNHEY, CDR2 SMNVEV (reference sequence). Trimming left V 8 bases short and J 7 bases short, with 32 bases between. CDR3 residues: CASPFRVGVRVDPGGYTF. Here the CDR3 DNA reads TGTGCCAGCCCCTTTCGGGTGGGGGTCAGGGTGGATCCTGGTGGCTACACCTTC.